Below, 27 T cell receptor beta chains from the same sample are listed, as sequenced in a study of cytomegalovirus exposure and HLA in healthy donors. The PCR contained 60 Vbeta and 13 Jbeta primers. The repertoire was sequenced with immunoSEQ multiplex PCR; TCRdb's copy has only in-frame clones and lacks some. The table has some 98,000 clones, less than 9.5% seen once. Source material: PBMCs. The receptors shown here come from a man aged 45-65 years in good health and CMV-seropositive.

The gene calls are TRBV28 and TRBJ2-7; 10 bases are shared with TRBD2. The CDR3 sequence is 15 residues long. V lost 6 bases and J lost 2; bases outside the gene matches: 7. CDR1 and CDR2 (germline): MDHEN, SYDVKM. The CDR3 bases are TGTGCCAGCAGCGAACTAGCGGGACATACCTACGAGCAGTACTTC. Protein sequence: CASSELAGHTYEQYF.

CDR3 DNA: TGTGCCAGCAGTCCCCCGAGGTCTAGCGGGAGATGGGAGCAGTACTTC. It is translated as CASSPPRSSGRWEQYF. The J gene is TRBJ2-7, the V gene TRBV28; 10 bases match TRBD2. The length of the CDR3 is 16 residues. Trimming cost V 5 bases and J 7 bases; bases outside gene matches: 14. The V gene's germline CDR1 is MDHEN and CDR2 SYDVKM.

This clone was observed a few times. CDR3 protein: CASSFKGAGTMNTEAFF. CDR3 bases: TGTGCCAGCAGTTTTAAGGGGGCAGGGACCATGAACACTGAAGCTTTCTTT. This chain connects TRBV27 to TRBJ1-1; 7 positions match TRBD1. The V gene end was trimmed by 3 bases and the J gene end by 0 bases; junction bases not matched to a gene: 10. Germline CDR1 reads MNHEY; CDR2 reads SMNVEV (reference sequence). The CDR3 spans 17 residues.

The J gene is TRBJ2-7, the V gene TRBV6-1; D might be TRBD1 (5 bases). The CDR3 contains 13 residues. Per the germline V gene, CDR1 is MNHNS and CDR2 is SASEGT. V was trimmed by 6 bases and J by 2 bases, leaving 11 bases between them. CDR3 sequence (DNA): TGTGCCAGCAGCTTTGACAGAGCCTACGAGCAGTACTTC. Translated: CASSFDRAYEQYF.

This clone was seen a handful of times. One junction end disagrees with the germline gene, perhaps due to a read error. J is TRBJ2-5 and V is TRBV7-7; 11 positions agree with TRBD2. This CDR3 has 16 residues. Per germline, CDR1 SSHAT and CDR2 FNYEAQ (reference sequence). This chain's CDR3 is CASSSHSGRAAETQYF. The CDR3 DNA is TGTGCTAGCAGCTCTCATAGCGGGAGGGCCGCAGAGACCCAGTACTTC.

The chain is built from TRBV11-3 and TRBJ2-3; 7 bases fit TRBD2. The CDR3 consists of 16 residues. CDR1 SGHNT and CDR2 YENEEA come from the germline V gene. The ends lost 1 base at V and 3 bases at J; junction bases unmatched: 7. CDR3 amino acids: CASSLGVAGGTDTQYF. The CDR3 DNA sequence: TGTGCCAGCAGCTTAGGGGTAGCGGGCGGTACAGATACGCAGTATTTT.

This clone was picked up a small number of times. The CDR3 loop is CASSARPRESGETQYF. In DNA form, the CDR3 reads TGTGCCAGCAGCGCAAGACCCCGGGAGTCCGGGGAGACCCAGTACTTC. The rearrangement uses TRBV7-3 and TRBJ2-5; a possible D gene is TRBD2 (6 bases). The CDR3 contains 16 residues. CDR1 is SGHTA and CDR2 is FQGTGA in the germline V gene. Trimming stripped 5 bases from V and 5 bases from J, with 21 bases between.

V usage is TRBV6-5 and J usage is TRBJ2-3, with 13 positions matching TRBD2. This CDR3 is 15 amino acids long. The trim removed 5 bases at V and 5 bases at J, leaving 4 bases unmatched. Germline CDR1 and CDR2: MNHEY and SVGAGI. The CDR3 bases are TGTGCCAGCAGTCCTGGACTAGCGGGAGTAGATACGCAGTATTTT. The encoded protein is CASSPGLAGVDTQYF.

CDR3 sequence (DNA): TGTGCCAGCAACCCTAGCGGGAGCTACGAGCAGTACTTC. As protein: CASNPSGSYEQYF. The chain carries TRBV28 and TRBJ2-7; TRBD2 matches 10 bases. The CDR3 contains 13 residues. CDR1 and CDR2 (germline): MDHEN, SYDVKM. The J segment lost 3 bases and the V segment lost 7 bases, leaving 3 bases of the junction unmatched.

This clone showed up just a few times. The chain joins TRBV29-1 to TRBJ1-1; no firm D call. Trimming took off 3 bases at V and 0 bases at J, with 8 bases between the two ends. CDR3 size: 13 residues. Germline CDR1 SQVTM, CDR2 ANQGSEA. The DNA of the CDR3 is TGCAGCGTTGATCCGGGTATGAACACTGAAGCTTTCTTT. Translation: CSVDPGMNTEAFF. Complete variable domain (other parts from reference TRBV29-1 and TRBJ1-1): SAVISQKPSRDICQRGTSLTIQCQVDSQVTMMFWYRQQPGQSLTLIATANQGSEATYESGFVIDKFPISRPNLTFSTLTVSNMSPEDSSIYLCSVDPGMNTEAFFGQGTRLTVV.

This clone turned up a few times. This sequence joins TRBV19 and TRBJ2-1; tentative D call: TRBD2 (6 bases). CDR1 is LNHDA, CDR2 SQIVND, per germline (reference sequence). This CDR3 is built from 15 residues. The V end lost 4 bases, the J end lost 6 bases, and 16 bases lay between the germline ends. This CDR3 is CASSTKMTRGNEQFF. CDR3 sequence (DNA): TGTGCCAGTAGTACCAAAATGACTAGAGGCAATGAGCAGTTCTTC.

This clone appeared a few times. This CDR3 reads CASSDTQGATNGPQHF. The CDR3 coding sequence is TGTGCCAGCAGTGACACACAGGGAGCGACGAATGGACCCCAGCATTTT. This chain joins TRBV6-1 and TRBJ1-5; a possible D gene is TRBD1 (6 bases). There are 16 residues in the CDR3. The V gene lost 3 bases and the J gene lost 10 bases, with 22 bases spanning the gap. Per germline, CDR1 MNHNS and CDR2 SASEGT.

The chain carries TRBV28 and TRBJ1-2; D possibly corresponds to TRBD1 (5 bases). CDR1 MDHEN and CDR2 SYDVKM come from the germline V gene. The CDR3 sequence is 14 residues long. V dropped 1 base and J dropped 8 bases, with 14 bases sitting between them. DNA of the CDR3: TGTGCCAGCAGTTTATATGCGCAGGGTGGCGGCTACACCTTC. Translated: CASSLYAQGGGYTF.

The chain uses TRBV7-2 and TRBJ1-2, with D possibly TRBD1 on 6 matching bases. The CDR3 covers 13 residues. Between the trimmed V and J ends, which lost 7 bases and 4 bases, there was a span of 13 bases. In germline, CDR1 is SGHTA, CDR2 FQGNSA. CDR3 loop: CASNLDRGYGYTF. As DNA, the CDR3 is TGTGCCAGCAACCTGGACAGAGGCTATGGCTACACCTTC.

The CDR3 reads CATSRDTVNQPQHF. The CDR3 DNA reads TGTGCCACCAGCAGAGATACGGTGAATCAGCCCCAGCATTTT. This chain uses TRBV15 with TRBJ1-5; D gene unclear. With 0 bases removed from V and 4 bases from J, the gap between germline ends came to 7 bases. In germline, CDR1 is LNHNV, CDR2 YYDKDF (reference sequence). This CDR3 comprises 14 residues.

In this sample, this clone turned up a few times. The chain employs TRBV5-5 and TRBJ2-1; D is possibly TRBD2 (5 bases). Germline V gene lookup returns CDR1 SGHKS and CDR2 YYEKEE (reference sequence). V lost 4 bases, J lost 0 bases, and 11 bases lay in between. This CDR3 spans 15 amino acids. The CDR3 spells CASSPDSHSYNEQFF. DNA for the CDR3: TGTGCCAGCAGCCCGGACTCACACTCCTACAATGAGCAGTTCTTC.

This chain links TRBV5-1 with TRBJ2-7, with a tentative D call TRBD1 (5 bases). Per the germline V gene, CDR1 is SGHRS and CDR2 is YFSETQ. This CDR3 comprises 16 residues. Trimming took 1 base from V and 1 from J, leaving 15 bases between them. The CDR3 sequence is CASSLSPGPSSYEQYF. Here the CDR3 DNA reads TGCGCCAGCAGCTTGTCCCCAGGGCCATCATCCTACGAGCAGTACTTC.

DNA of the CDR3: TGTGCCAGCAGCGTAGCCCCTAGCGGGAGGGCAGAGCAGTTCTTC. Amino acids: CASSVAPSGRAEQFF. The chain uses TRBV9 and TRBJ2-1; 12 bases align to TRBD2. The CDR3 runs 15 residues. Per the germline V gene, CDR1 is SGDLS and CDR2 is YYNGEE. With V trimmed by 0 bases and J by 10 bases, 5 bases remained unmatched.

This clone was recorded a few times. The chain couples TRBV11-3 to TRBJ1-1, with 7 bases matching TRBD1. CDR3 length: 13 amino acids. The germline gives CDR1 SGHNT, CDR2 YENEEA. The V segment lost 0 bases and the J segment 8 bases; nucleotides outside the gene matches: 3. CDR3 loop: CASSLEPGQEAFF. The DNA for the CDR3 is TGTGCCAGCAGCTTAGAACCGGGACAGGAAGCTTTCTTT. The full variable domain, completed using reference TRBV11-3 and TRBJ1-1, is EAGVVQSPRYKIIEKKQPVAFWCNPISGHNTLYWYLQNLGQGPELLIRYENEEAVDDSQLPKDRFSAERLKGVDSTLKIQPAELGDSAVYLCASSLEPGQEAFFGQGTRLTVV.

This rearrangement joins TRBV27 to TRBJ2-1; D possibly corresponds to TRBD2 (6 bases). The CDR3 is 15 amino acids. Germline V gene sequence: CDR1 MNHEY, CDR2 SMNVEV (reference sequence). The V and J ends lost 5 bases and 10 bases respectively, with 21 bases between them. The CDR3 protein is CASSLSGLPRGEQFF. The CDR3 bases are TGTGCCAGCAGTCTCTCCGGACTACCCAGAGGGGAGCAGTTCTTC.

In this sample, this clone turned up a few times. Other DNA sequences of this sample code for an identical CDR3. The chain joins TRBV5-1 to TRBJ2-2; the D is unclear. This CDR3 has 13 amino acids. Deletions cut 7 bases from V and 3 bases from J, with 10 bases between. CDR1 and CDR2 (germline): SGHRS, YFSETQ. The CDR3 sequence is CASYSIYTGELFF. The DNA for the CDR3 is TGCGCCAGCTACTCGATATACACCGGGGAGCTGTTTTTT.

This clone was counted a few times. The chain uses TRBV4-2 and TRBJ2-7; TRBD2 agrees at 11 bases. The germline V gene encodes CDR1 LGHNA and CDR2 YNFKEQ. CDR3 size: 16 residues. V shed 0 bases, J shed 2 bases, and the junction held 3 bases outside the gene matches. CDR3 nucleotides: TGTGCCAGCAGCCAAGAGTTACTAGCGGGAGCCTACGAGCAGTACTTC. It specifies CASSQELLAGAYEQYF.

This clone was seen a few times. The chain recombines TRBV11-2 with TRBJ2-1; possibly TRBD1 for D (8 bases). Trimming pared 2 bases from V and 10 bases from J, leaving 18 bases between. Germline V gene sequence: CDR1 SGHAT, CDR2 FQNNGV. This CDR3 spans 15 amino acids. CDR3 coding DNA: TGTGCCAGCAGCTTATTCGACAGGGGAGGGGGGGAGCAGTTCTTC. Translation gives CASSLFDRGGGEQFF.

In this sample, this clone turned up a few times. The J gene is TRBJ2-7, the V gene TRBV9, with 9 bases matching TRBD2. The trim removed 0 bases at V and 6 bases at J, leaving 10 bases unmatched. The CDR3 extends over 16 amino acids. Per the germline V gene, CDR1 is SGDLS and CDR2 is YYNGEE. The CDR3 DNA reads as TGTGCCAGCAGCGTAGCTGTTAGCGGGGGCCTGGGCGAGCAGTACTTC. Its translation: CASSVAVSGGLGEQYF.

V and J are TRBV7-9 and TRBJ2-3; D remains unclear. Trimming took 5 bases from V and 5 from J, leaving 20 bases between them. There are 16 residues in the CDR3. In germline, CDR1 is SEHNR, CDR2 FQNEAQ (reference sequence). The CDR3 DNA sequence: TGTGCCAGCAGCGATACCGTAAAGTCTTTCGGAGATACGCAGTATTTT. This encodes CASSDTVKSFGDTQYF.

This clone was recorded a few times. V and J are TRBV27 and TRBJ2-7, with a possible D match to TRBD2 (5 bases). Germline V lookup: CDR1 MNHEY, CDR2 SMNVEV (reference sequence). V was pared by 2 bases and J by 0 bases, with 20 bases between. CDR3 length equals 18 residues. The CDR3 spells CASSLGSSGSDRSYEQYF. CDR3 nucleotide sequence: TGTGCCAGCAGTTTAGGCTCCTCGGGTAGCGACCGCTCCTACGAGCAGTACTTC.

This clone showed up just a few times. The chain recombines TRBV5-4 with TRBJ1-5, with 7 nucleotides matching TRBD1. The CDR3 runs 15 residues. V shed 4 bases, J shed 4 bases, and the junction held 8 bases outside the gene matches. Germline V lookup: CDR1 SGHNT, CDR2 YYREEE (reference sequence). The CDR3 region is CASSKDRTANQPQHF. CDR3 DNA sequence: TGTGCCAGCAGCAAGGACAGGACCGCGAATCAGCCCCAGCATTTT.